This T cell receptor beta chain is from a study of blood T cell repertoires in COVID-19. Study-level information: T cells, B-cell-depleted T cells, or PBMCs provided the cDNA or gDNA that served as material.

The V and J ends lost 1 base and 0 bases respectively, with 2 bases between them. The CDR3 consists of 14 residues. Germline lookup yields CDR1 SGHRS and CDR2 YFSETQ. In the original processing: Estimated nucleated cell counts came from reference gene primer amplification. Clones were sequenced by immunoSEQ multiplex PCR, and TCRdb holds only the in-frame ones, with some missing. V and J calls and clone size are copied from that table; D and trimming were computed from the DNA. The sample shows fewer than 200,000 clones, 70% to 85% of them seen only once. The sample taken for sequencing was peripheral blood. The chain couples TRBV5-1 to TRBJ2-6; unclear D gene. The receptor comes from a woman of 80 years or more with acute or convalescent COVID-19. CDR3 loop: CASSLYSGANVLTF. As DNA, the CDR3 is TGCGCCAGCAGCTTGTACTCTGGGGCCAACGTCCTGACTTTC.